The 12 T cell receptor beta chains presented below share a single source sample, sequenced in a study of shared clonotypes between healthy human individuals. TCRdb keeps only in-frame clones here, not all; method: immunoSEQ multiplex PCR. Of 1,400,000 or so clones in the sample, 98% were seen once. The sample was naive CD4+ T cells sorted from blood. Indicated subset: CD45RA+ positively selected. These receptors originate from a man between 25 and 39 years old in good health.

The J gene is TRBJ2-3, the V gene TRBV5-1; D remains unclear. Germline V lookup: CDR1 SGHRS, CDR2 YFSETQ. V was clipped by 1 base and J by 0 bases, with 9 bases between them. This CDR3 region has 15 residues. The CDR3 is CASSLYQRSTDTQYF. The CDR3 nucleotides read TGCGCCAGCAGCTTGTACCAGAGAAGCACAGATACGCAGTATTTT.

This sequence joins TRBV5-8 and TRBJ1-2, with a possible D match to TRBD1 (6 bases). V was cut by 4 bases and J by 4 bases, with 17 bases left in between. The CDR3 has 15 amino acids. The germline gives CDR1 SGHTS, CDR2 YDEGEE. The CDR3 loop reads CASSLGFGGIYGYTF. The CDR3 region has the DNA TGTGCCAGCAGCCTGGGGTTTGGGGGCATCTATGGCTACACCTTC.

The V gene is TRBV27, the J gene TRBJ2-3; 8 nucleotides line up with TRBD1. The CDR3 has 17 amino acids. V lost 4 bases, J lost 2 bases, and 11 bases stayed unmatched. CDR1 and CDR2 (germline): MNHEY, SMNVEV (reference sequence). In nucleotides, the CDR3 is TGTGCCAGCAGTTGGGGTGACAGGGGAATCCACACAGATACGCAGTATTTT. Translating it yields CASSWGDRGIHTDTQYF.

In DNA form, the CDR3 reads TGTGCCAGCAGCTTAAAAGGAACTGAAGCTTTCTTT. Translation gives CASSLKGTEAFF. The gene calls are TRBV7-2 and TRBJ1-1; no reliable D call. Trimming removed 2 bases from V and 5 bases from J, with 6 bases in between. Germline V gene lookup returns CDR1 SGHTA and CDR2 FQGNSA. The CDR3 runs 12 residues.

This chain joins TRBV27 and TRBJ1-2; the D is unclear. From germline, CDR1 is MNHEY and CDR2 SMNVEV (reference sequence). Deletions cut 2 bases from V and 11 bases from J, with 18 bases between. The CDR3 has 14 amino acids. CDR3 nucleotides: TGTGCCAGCAGTTTAATTTCCGGGTCCCCGGTGTACACCTTC. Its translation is CASSLISGSPVYTF.

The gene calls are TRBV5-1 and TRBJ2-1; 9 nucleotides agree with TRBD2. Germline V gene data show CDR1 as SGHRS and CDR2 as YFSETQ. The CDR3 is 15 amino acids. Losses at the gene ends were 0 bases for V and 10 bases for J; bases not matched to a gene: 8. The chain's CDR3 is CASSLVPAGGQEQFF. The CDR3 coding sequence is TGCGCCAGCAGCTTGGTTCCAGCGGGGGGTCAAGAGCAGTTCTTC.

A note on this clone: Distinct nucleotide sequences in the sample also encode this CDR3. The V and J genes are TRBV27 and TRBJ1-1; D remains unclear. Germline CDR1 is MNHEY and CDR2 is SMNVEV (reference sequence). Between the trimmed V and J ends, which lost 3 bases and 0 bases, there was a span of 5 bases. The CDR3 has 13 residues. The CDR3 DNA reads TGTGCCAGCAGTTTTAGGATGAACACTGAAGCTTTCTTT. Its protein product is CASSFRMNTEAFF.

The CDR3 region is CASSYTGTSGQETQYF. CDR3 nucleotides: TGTGCCAGCAGTTACACCGGGACTAGCGGCCAAGAGACCCAGTACTTC. The chain links TRBV6-6 to TRBJ2-5, with 11 bases identical to TRBD2. The CDR3 covers 16 residues. Trimming took 2 bases from V and 1 from J; bases not matched to a gene: 3. Germline CDR1 reads MNHNY; CDR2 reads SVGAGI (reference sequence).

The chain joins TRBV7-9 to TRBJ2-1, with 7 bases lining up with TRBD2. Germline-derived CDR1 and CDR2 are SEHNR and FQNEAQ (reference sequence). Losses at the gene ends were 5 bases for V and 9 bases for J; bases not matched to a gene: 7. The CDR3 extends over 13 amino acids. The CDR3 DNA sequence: TGTGCCAGCAGCCCGGGCGGGAGTATTGAGCAGTTCTTC. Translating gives CASSPGGSIEQFF. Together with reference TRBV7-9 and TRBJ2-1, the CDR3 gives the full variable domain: DTGVSQNPRHKITKRGQNVTFRCDPISEHNRLYWYRQTLGQGPEFLTYFQNEAQLEKSRLLSDRFSAERPKGSFSTLEIQRTEQGDSAMYLCASSPGGSIEQFFGPGTRLTVL.

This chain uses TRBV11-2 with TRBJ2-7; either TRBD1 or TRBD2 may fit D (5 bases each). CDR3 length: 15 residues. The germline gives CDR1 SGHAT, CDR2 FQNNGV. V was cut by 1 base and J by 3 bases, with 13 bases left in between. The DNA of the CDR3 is TGTGCCAGCAGCTTAGTAAGAGGGGCGGACTACGAGCAGTACTTC. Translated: CASSLVRGADYEQYF.

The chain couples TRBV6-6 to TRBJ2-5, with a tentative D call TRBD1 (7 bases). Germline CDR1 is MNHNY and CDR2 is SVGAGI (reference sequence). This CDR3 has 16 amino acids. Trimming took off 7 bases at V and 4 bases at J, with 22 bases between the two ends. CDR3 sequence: CASKPRGASAGETQYF. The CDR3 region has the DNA TGTGCCAGCAAACCCAGGGGGGCTAGCGCGGGAGAGACCCAGTACTTC.

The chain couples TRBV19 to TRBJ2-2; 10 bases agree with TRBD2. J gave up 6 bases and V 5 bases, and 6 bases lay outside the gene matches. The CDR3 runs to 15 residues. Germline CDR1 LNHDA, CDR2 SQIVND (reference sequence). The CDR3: CASSRLAGDSGELFF. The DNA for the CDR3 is TGTGCCAGTAGTCGGCTAGCGGGAGATTCCGGGGAGCTGTTTTTT.